Included here is one T cell receptor beta chain sequence, with context. This sample was included in a study of blood T cell repertoires in COVID-19. The CDR3 spans 15 residues. V lost 2 bases to trimming and J lost 0 bases, with 9 bases between them. Per germline, CDR1 KGHDR and CDR2 SFDVKD. Only in-frame clones appear in the TCRdb table, and some are missing; sequencing was by immunoSEQ multiplex PCR. Of more than 250,000 clones in the sample, 75% to 90% are singletons; the top ten hold approximately 6.5%. The source is a woman in her fifties or sixties with COVID-19, enrolled during active disease. The V call is TRBV24-1, the J call TRBJ1-2; the D gene is possibly TRBD1 (5 bases). The specimen was peripheral blood. The CDR3 is CATSDSGGANYGYTF. CDR3 bases: TGTGCCACCAGTGATTCGGGGGGAGCTAACTATGGCTACACCTTC.